The entry that follows covers one T cell receptor beta chain sequence. The sample comes from a study of blood T cell repertoires in COVID-19. Study information: The United States, Italy and Spain provided the acute and convalescent COVID-19 samples. Nucleic acid was either cDNA or gDNA, and it came from T cells, B-cell-depleted T cells, or PBMCs.

Authors' data handling: Using reference gene primer amplification, nucleated cell counts were estimated. Profiled with immunoSEQ multiplex PCR; TCRdb holds only in-frame clones, not every one. The D gene and trimming were derived from the DNA, and the V and J assignments and clone size from that table. The table shows roughly 150,000 clones, with 85% to 90% occurring only once. CDR3 size: 16 residues. The V end was cut by 0 bases, the J end by 4 bases, with 12 bases between. CDR1 LGHNA and CDR2 YSLEER come from the germline V gene. The clonotype originates from a woman older than 75 with acute or convalescent COVID-19. Sequenced: peripheral blood. The V call is TRBV4-3, the J call TRBJ1-4; D gene ambiguous. The CDR3 coding sequence is TGCGCCAGCAGCCAAGATCCCACGAGGTTTAATGAAAAACTGTTTTTT. Amino acids: CASSQDPTRFNEKLFF.